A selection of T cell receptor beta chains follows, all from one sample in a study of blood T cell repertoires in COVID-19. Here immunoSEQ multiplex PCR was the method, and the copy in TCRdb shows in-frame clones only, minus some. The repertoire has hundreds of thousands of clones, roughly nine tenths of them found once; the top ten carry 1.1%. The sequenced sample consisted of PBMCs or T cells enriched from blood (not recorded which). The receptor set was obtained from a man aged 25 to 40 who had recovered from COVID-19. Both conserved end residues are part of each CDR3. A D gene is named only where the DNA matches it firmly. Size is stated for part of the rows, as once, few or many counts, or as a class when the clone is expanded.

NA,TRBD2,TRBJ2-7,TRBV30,TGTGCCTGGAGACTAGCGGCCACCTACGAGCAGTACTTC,CAWRLAATYEQYF
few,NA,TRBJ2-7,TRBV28,TGTGCCAGCAGTTTAGTCGACAGGATATACTACGAGCAGTACTTC,CASSLVDRIYYEQYF
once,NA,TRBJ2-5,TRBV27,TGTGCCAGCAGGGGACTCGGTGGGAGTGAGACCCAGTACTTC,CASRGLGGSETQYF
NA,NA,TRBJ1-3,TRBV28,TGTGCCAGCATCCTCCAGGGGACTGGAAACACCATATATTTT,CASILQGTGNTIYF
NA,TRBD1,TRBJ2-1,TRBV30,TGTGCCTGGCACCGGGACAGGGTATCGTCTCTCTCCTACAATGAGCAGTTCTTC,CAWHRDRVSSLSYNEQFF
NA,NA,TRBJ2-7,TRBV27,TGTGCCAGCAGTTTAGCGCGCTTCTCCTACGAGCAGTACTTC,CASSLARFSYEQYF
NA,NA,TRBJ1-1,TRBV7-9,TGTGCCAGCAGCGATCCTACAGGGCCGAACACTGAAGCTTTCTTT,CASSDPTGPNTEAFF
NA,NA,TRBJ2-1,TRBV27,TGTGCCACCAAAGTAGGGGCCTGGTACAATGAGCAGTTCTTC,CATKVGAWYNEQFF
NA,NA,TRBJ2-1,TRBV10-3,TGTGCCATCAGTGCGGAGCCCAATGAGCAGTTCTTC,CAISAEPNEQFF
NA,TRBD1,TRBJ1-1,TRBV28,TGTGCCAGCAGGGAGACAGGGGGCAACACTGAAGCTTTCTTT,CASRETGGNTEAFF
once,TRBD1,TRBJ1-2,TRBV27,TGTGCCAGCAGTTTAGGGACAGCTTATGGCTACACCTTC,CASSLGTAYGYTF
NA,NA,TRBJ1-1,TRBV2,TGTGCCAGCAGAGGGGACATCGGAACTGAAGCTTTCTTT,CASRGDIGTEAFF
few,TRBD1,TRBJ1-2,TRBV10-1,TGCGCCAGCAGTGGGACAGGCCACTATGGCTACACCTTC,CASSGTGHYGYTF
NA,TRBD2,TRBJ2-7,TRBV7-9,TGTGCCAGCAGTCTTCCGGGAGGGTACGAGCAGTACTTC,CASSLPGGYEQYF
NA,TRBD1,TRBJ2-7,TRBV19,TGTGCCAGTAGTCAATCAGGGGGCTCCTACGAGCAGTACTTC,CASSQSGGSYEQYF
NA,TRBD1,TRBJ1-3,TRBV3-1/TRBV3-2,TGTGCCAGCAGCCCCACAGGGGTCGGGACTGGAAACACCATATATTTT,CASSPTGVGTGNTIYF
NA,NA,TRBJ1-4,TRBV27,TGTGCCAGCAGTCCAACAGGACCAAGGGTGGGAAAACTGTTTTTT,CASSPTGPRVGKLFF
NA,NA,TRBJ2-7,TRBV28,TGTGCCAGCAGTTTTGAGAGCTCCTACGAGCAGTACTTC,CASSFESSYEQYF
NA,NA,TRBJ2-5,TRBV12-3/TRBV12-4,TGTGCCAGCAGTTTAGTAGGGGGAGAGACCCAGTACTTC,CASSLVGGETQYF
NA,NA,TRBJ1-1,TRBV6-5,TGTGCCAGCATCGGTGCAGGTATAGAGAACACTGAAGCTTTCTTT,CASIGAGIENTEAFF
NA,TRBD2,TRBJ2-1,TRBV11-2,TGTGCCAGCAGCTTCCCGGGGGGCTCCTACAATGAGCAGTTCTTC,CASSFPGGSYNEQFF
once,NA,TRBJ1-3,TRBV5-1,TGCGCCAGCAGCTTGGGACAGGTACCCTCTGGAAACACCATATATTTT,CASSLGQVPSGNTIYF
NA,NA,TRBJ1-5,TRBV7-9,TGTGCCAGCAGCCTGGGACACAGCAATCAGCCCCAGCATTTT,CASSLGHSNQPQHF
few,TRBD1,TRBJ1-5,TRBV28,TGTGCCAGCAGTTTCGCCGGGACAGGATATAGCAATCAGCCCCAGCATTTT,CASSFAGTGYSNQPQHF
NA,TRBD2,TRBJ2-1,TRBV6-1,TGTGCCAGCAGTGAAGAAGGACTAGCGGCCTACAATGAGCAGTTCTTC,CASSEEGLAAYNEQFF
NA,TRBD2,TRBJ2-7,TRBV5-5,TGTGCCAGCAGCTTTTTGGCGGGAGTGTGGTCCTACGAGCAGTACTTC,CASSFLAGVWSYEQYF
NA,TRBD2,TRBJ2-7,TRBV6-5,TGTGCCAGCAAACCAGGGACTAGCGGACTCAACGAGCAGTACTTC,CASKPGTSGLNEQYF
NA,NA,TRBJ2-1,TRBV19,TGTGCCAGTAGTATAATCGTCGGTGGAGATGAGCAGTTCTTC,CASSIIVGGDEQFF
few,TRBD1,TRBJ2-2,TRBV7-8,TGTGCCAGCAGCCTCCGGGACAGAGACACCGGGGAGCTGTTTTTT,CASSLRDRDTGELFF
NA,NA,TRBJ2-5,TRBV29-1,TGCAGCGCTTTGCAGGGGCGTGGAGGCCAAGAGACCCAGTACTTC,CSALQGRGGQETQYF
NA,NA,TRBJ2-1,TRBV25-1,TGTGCCAGCAGTGAAGGAGGGCCCGCCTACAATGAGCAGTTCTTC,CASSEGGPAYNEQFF
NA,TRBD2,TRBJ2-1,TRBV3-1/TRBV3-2,TGTGCCAGCAGCCAACGGACCCCGGGGGGGAGGGCCCCGGGGGAGCAGTTCTTC,CASSQRTPGGRAPGEQFF
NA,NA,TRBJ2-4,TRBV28,TGTGCCAGCAGTCAAAGCGGGCGCCTGAACTTC,CASSQSGRLNF
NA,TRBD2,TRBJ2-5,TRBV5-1,TGCGCCAGCAGCTTCTCGCCACGCGGGGGAGAGACCCAGTACTTC,CASSFSPRGGETQYF
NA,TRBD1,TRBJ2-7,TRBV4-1,TGCGCCAGCAGCCACATAGGGACAGCCTACGAGCAGTACTTC,CASSHIGTAYEQYF
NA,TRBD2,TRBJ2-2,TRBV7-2,TGTGCCAGCAGAATAGTAGCTAGCGGGAGTGAGGTCACCGGGGAGCTGTTTTTT,CASRIVASGSEVTGELFF
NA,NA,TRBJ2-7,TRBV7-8,TGTGCCAGCAGCTTAGCAGCCTCATACGAGCAGTACTTC,CASSLAASYEQYF
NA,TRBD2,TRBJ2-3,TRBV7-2,TGTGCCAGCAGCTTAGCTAGCGGGAGCCGCACAGATACGCAGTATTTT,CASSLASGSRTDTQYF
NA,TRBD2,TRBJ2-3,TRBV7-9,TGTGCCAGCAGCCCCCTAGCGGGAGTCCAAGATACGCAGTATTTT,CASSPLAGVQDTQYF
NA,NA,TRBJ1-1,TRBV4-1,TGCGCCAGCAGCCAATTTGGGCAGGCGTCCCACACTGAAGCTTTCTTT,CASSQFGQASHTEAFF
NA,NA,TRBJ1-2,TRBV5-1,TGCGCCAGCAGCCCCGGCTCAGGGGCGGATTTCTATGGCTACACCTTC,CASSPGSGADFYGYTF
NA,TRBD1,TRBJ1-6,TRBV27,TGTGCCAGCACACGCCGGGACAGGGGAAGCTCCTATAATTCACCCCTCCACTTT,CASTRRDRGSSYNSPLHF
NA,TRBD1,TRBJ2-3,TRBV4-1,TGCGCCAGCGGGACAGGGACCCACATAAGCACAGATACGCAGTATTTT,CASGTGTHISTDTQYF
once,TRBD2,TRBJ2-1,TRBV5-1,TGCGCCAGCAGCTCGGGACTAGCGGGAGATGAGCAGTTCTTC,CASSSGLAGDEQFF
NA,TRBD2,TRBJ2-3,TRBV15,TGCGCCACCAGCAGGAAGACTAGCGGGAGAGGCACAGATACGCAGTATTTT,CATSRKTSGRGTDTQYF
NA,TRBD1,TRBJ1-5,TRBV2,TGTGCCAGCAGGGGGACAGGAAATCAGCCCCAGCATTTT,CASRGTGNQPQHF
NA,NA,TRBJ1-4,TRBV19,TGTGCCAGTAGTCGTCAGGCGAATGAAAAACTGTTTTTT,CASSRQANEKLFF
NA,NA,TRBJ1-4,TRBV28,TGTGCCAGCAGTTTATTTCCTAAAGTGATGAGGTTTGCAACTAATGAAAAACTGTTTTTT,CASSLFPKVMRFATNEKLFF
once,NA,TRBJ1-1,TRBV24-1,TGTGCCACCAGTGATATTAACCGGGACACCGGTGAAGCTTTCTTT,CATSDINRDTGEAFF
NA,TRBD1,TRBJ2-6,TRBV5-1,TGCGCCAGCACCCGAGGACAGGGGATCTCTGGGGCCAACGTCCTGACTTTC,CASTRGQGISGANVLTF
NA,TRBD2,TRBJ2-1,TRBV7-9,TGTGCCAGCAGCTTAACTAGCGGGAGTTATGAGCAGTTCTTC,CASSLTSGSYEQFF
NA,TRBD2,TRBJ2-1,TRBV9,TGTGCCAGCAGCGGACTAGCTTCGGGGGGGGTCGGTGAGCAGTTCTTC,CASSGLASGGVGEQFF
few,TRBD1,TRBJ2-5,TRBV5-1,TGCGCCAGCAGCTTGGTGGACAGGGACCAAGAGACCCAGTACTTC,CASSLVDRDQETQYF
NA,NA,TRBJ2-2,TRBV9,TGTGCCAGCAGCGTAGGCAGAACGAACACCGGGGAGCTGTTTTTT,CASSVGRTNTGELFF
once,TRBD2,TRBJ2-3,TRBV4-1,TGCGCCAGCAGCCAGCAACTAGCGGGAGGTCAAGATACGCAGTATTTT,CASSQQLAGGQDTQYF
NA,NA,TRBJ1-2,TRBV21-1,TGTGCCAGCAGCAGTACTCCGTGGCAGGAACACTATGGCTACACCTTC,CASSSTPWQEHYGYTF
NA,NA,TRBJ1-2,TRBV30,TGTGCCTGGAGACACAGAAACTATGGCTACACCTTC,CAWRHRNYGYTF
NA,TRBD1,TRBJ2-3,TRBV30,TGTGCCTGGACCTTCAGACAGGGGTCAGCAGATACGCAGTATTTT,CAWTFRQGSADTQYF
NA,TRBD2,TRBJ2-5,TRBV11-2,TGTGCCAGCAGCCCATGGCTAGCGGGACAAGAGACCCAGTACTTC,CASSPWLAGQETQYF
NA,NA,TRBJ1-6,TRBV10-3,TGTGCCATCAGGCCTGGGGACACCAATAATTCACCCCTCCACTTT,CAIRPGDTNNSPLHF